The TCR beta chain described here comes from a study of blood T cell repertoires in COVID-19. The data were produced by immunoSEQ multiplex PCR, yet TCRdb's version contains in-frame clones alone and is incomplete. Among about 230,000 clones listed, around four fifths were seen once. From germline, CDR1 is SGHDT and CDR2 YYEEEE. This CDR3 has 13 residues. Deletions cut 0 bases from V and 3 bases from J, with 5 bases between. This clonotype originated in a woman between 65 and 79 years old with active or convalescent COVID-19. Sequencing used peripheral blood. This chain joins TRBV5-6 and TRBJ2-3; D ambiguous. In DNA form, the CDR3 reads TGTGCCAGCAGCTTGGCGAGTACAGATACGCAGTATTTT. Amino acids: CASSLASTDTQYF.